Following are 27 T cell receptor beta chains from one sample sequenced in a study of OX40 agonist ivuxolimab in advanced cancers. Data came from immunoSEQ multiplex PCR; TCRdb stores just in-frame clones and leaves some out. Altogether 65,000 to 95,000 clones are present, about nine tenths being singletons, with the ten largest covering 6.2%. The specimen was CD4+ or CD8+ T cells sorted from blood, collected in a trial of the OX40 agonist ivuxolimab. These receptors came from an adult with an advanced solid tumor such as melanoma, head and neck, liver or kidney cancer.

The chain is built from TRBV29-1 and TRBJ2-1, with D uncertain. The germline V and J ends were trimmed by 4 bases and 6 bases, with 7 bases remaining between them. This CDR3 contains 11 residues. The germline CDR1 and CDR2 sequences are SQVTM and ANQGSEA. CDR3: CSVGFSNEQFF. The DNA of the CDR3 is TGCAGCGTTGGGTTTTCCAATGAGCAGTTCTTC.

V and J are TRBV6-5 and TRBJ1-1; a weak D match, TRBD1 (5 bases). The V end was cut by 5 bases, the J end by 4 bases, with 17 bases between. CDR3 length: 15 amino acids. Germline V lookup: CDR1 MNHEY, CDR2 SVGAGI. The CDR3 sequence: CASSPPTGLSTEAFF. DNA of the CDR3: TGTGCCAGCAGTCCCCCAACAGGATTGAGCACTGAAGCTTTCTTT.

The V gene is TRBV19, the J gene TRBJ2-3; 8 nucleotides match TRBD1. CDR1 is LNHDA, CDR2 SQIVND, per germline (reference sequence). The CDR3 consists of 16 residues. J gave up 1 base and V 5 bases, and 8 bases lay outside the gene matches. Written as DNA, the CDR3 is TGTGCCAGTAGTGTGAGGGCGACAGGGGGCACAGATACGCAGTATTTT. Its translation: CASSVRATGGTDTQYF. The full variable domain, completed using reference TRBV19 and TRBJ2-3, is DGGITQSPKYLFRKEGQNVTLSCEQNLNHDAMYWYRQDPGQGLRLIYYSQIVNDFQKGDIAEGYSVSREKKESFPLTVTSAQKNPTAFYLCASSVRATGGTDTQYFGPGTRLTVL.

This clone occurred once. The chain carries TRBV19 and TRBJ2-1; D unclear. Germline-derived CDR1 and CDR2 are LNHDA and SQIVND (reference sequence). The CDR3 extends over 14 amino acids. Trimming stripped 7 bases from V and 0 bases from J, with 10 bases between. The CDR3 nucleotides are TGTGCCAGTACCCGGAGAAGCTCCTACAATGAGCAGTTCTTC. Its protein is CASTRRSSYNEQFF.

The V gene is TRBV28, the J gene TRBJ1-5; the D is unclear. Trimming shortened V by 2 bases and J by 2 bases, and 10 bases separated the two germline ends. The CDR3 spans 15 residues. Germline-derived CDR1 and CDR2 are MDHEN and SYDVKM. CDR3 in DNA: TGTGCCAGCAGTTTAAGCCCGAAGGGCAATCAGCCCCAGCATTTT. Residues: CASSLSPKGNQPQHF. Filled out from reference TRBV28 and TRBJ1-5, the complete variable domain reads DVKVTQSSRYLVKRTGEKVFLECVQDMDHENMFWYRQDPGLGLRLIYFSYDVKMKEKGDIPEGYSVSREKKERFSLILESASTNQTSMYLCASSLSPKGNQPQHFGDGTRLSIL.

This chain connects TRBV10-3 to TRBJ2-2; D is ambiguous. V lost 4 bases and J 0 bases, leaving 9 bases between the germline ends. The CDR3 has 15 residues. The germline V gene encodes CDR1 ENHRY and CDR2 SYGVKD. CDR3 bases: TGTGCCATCAGTGTAGTCCTTTCGAACACCGGGGAGCTGTTTTTT. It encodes CAISVVLSNTGELFF.

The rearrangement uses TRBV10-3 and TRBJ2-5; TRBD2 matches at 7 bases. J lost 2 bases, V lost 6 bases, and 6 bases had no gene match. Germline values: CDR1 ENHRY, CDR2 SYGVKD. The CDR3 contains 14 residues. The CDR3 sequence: CAIRAGAGQETQYF. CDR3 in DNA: TGTGCCATCAGGGCGGGAGCGGGTCAAGAGACCCAGTACTTC.

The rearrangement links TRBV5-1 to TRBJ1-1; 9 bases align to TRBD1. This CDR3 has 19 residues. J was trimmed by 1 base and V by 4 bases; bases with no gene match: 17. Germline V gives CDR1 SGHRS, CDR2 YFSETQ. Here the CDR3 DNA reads TGCGCCAGCAGCCGGAGGGTACCAGGGGACAGGGCCTCGAACACTGAAGCTTTCTTT. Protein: CASSRRVPGDRASNTEAFF.

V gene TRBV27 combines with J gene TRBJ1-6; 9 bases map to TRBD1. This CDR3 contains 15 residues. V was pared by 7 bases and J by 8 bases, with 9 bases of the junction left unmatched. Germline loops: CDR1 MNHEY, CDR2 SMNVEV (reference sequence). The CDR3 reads CASNHRGPGDSPLHF. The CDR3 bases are TGTGCCAGCAATCACAGGGGGCCTGGAGATTCACCCCTCCACTTT.

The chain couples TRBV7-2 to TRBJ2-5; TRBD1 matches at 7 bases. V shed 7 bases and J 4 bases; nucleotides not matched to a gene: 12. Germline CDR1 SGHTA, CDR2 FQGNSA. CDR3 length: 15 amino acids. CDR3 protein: CASTPRGGQRETQYF. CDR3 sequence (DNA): TGTGCCAGCACCCCCCGAGGGGGCCAAAGAGAGACCCAGTACTTC.

CDR3 residues: CASSPPVGPGNTIYF. CDR3 DNA: TGTGCCAGCAGCCCCCCGGTTGGGCCTGGAAACACCATATATTTT. V is TRBV7-8 and J is TRBJ1-3; D unresolved. The CDR3 totals 15 residues. From germline, CDR1 is SGHVS and CDR2 FQNEAQ. Trimming left V 5 bases short and J 2 bases short, with 13 bases between. The whole variable domain, filled in from reference TRBV7-8 and TRBJ1-3, reads GAGVSQSPRYKVAKRGQDVALRCDPISGHVSLFWYQQALGQGPEFLTYFQNEAQLDKSGLPSDRFFAERPEGSVSTLKIQRTQQEDSAVYLCASSPPVGPGNTIYFGEGSWLTVV.

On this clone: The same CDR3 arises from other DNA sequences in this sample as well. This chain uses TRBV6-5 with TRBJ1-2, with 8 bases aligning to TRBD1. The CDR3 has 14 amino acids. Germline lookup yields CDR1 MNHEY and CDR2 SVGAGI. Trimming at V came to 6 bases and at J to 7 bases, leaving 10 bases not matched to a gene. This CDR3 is CASSLRTGLTGYTF. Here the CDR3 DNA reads TGTGCCAGCAGCCTCCGGACAGGGTTGACTGGCTACACCTTC.

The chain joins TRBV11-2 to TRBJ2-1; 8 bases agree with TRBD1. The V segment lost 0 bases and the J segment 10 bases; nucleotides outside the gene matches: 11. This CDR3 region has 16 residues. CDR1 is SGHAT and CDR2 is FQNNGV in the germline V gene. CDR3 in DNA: TGTGCCAGCAGCTTAGATACGAGACAGGGGTTCAGGGAGCAGTTCTTC. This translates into CASSLDTRQGFREQFF.

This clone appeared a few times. The CDR3 DNA follows: TGCGCCAGCAGTGTAGGTCGTCGCGGGAACACTGAAGCTTTCTTT. This encodes CASSVGRRGNTEAFF. This sequence joins TRBV10-2 and TRBJ1-1; D is uncertain. This CDR3 contains 15 residues. The ends were cut back, 4 bases at V and 1 base at J, with 13 bases in the middle. In germline, CDR1 is WSHSY, CDR2 SAAADI.

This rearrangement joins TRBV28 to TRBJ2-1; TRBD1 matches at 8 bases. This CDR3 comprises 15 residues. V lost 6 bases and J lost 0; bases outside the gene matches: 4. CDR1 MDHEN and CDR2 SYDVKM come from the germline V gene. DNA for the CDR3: TGTGCCAGCAGGGATACAGGGGGCTCCTACAATGAGCAGTTCTTC. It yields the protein CASRDTGGSYNEQFF.

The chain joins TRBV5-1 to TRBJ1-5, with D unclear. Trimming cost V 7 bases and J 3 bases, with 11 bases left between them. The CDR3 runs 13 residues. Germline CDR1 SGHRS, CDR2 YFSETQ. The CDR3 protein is CASRQDDNQPQHF. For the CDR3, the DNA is TGCGCCAGCCGCCAGGACGACAATCAGCCCCAGCATTTT.

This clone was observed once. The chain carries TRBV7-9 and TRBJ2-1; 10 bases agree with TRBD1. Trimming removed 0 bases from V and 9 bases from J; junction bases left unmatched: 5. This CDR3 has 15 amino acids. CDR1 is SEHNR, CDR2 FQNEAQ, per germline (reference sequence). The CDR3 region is CASSLARQGAGEQFF. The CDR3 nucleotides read TGTGCCAGCAGCTTAGCGAGACAGGGGGCGGGTGAGCAGTTCTTC.

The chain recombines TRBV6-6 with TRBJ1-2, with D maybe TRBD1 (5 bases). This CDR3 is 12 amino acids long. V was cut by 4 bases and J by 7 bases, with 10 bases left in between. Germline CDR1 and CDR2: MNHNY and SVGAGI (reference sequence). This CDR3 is CASSSSDSGYTF. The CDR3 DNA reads TGTGCCAGCAGTTCCAGTGACAGTGGCTACACCTTC.

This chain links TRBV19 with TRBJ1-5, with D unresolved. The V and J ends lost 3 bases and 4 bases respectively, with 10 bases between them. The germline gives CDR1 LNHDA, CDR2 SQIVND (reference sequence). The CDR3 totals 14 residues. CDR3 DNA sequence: TGTGCCAGTAGTATGGGAGGTCGTAATCAGCCCCAGCATTTT. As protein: CASSMGGRNQPQHF. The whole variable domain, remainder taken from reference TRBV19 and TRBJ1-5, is DGGITQSPKYLFRKEGQNVTLSCEQNLNHDAMYWYRQDPGQGLRLIYYSQIVNDFQKGDIAEGYSVSREKKESFPLTVTSAQKNPTAFYLCASSMGGRNQPQHFGDGTRLSIL.

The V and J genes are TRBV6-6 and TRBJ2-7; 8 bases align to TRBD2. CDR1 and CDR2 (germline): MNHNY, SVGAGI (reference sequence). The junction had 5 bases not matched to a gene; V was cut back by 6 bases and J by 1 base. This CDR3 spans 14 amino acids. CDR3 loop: CASRDSGASYEQYF. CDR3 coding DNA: TGTGCCAGCAGAGATAGCGGGGCGTCCTACGAGCAGTACTTC.

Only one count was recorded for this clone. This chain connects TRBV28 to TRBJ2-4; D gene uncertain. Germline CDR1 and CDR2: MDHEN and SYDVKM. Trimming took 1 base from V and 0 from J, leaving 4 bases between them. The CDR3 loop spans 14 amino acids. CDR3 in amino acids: CASSLSVAKNIQYF. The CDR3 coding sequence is TGTGCCAGCAGTTTATCTGTAGCCAAAAACATTCAGTACTTC.

For the CDR3, the DNA is TGTGCCAGCTACTTTGGGGTCGAGGGGGGCTACACCTTC. Translation: CASYFGVEGGYTF. The chain recombines TRBV28 with TRBJ1-2; TRBD1 is a possible D gene (5 bases). The CDR3 has 13 residues. V lost 8 bases and J lost 8, with 18 bases in between. The germline V gene encodes CDR1 MDHEN and CDR2 SYDVKM.

CDR3 nucleotide sequence: TGTGCCAGCAGCCCGTACCCGGGGTTGGGGAGCTTGGTGGTTCCCCTCCACTTT. As protein: CASSPYPGLGSLVVPLHF. The chain employs TRBV5-6 and TRBJ1-6; D gene ambiguous. The CDR3 has 18 amino acids. The V gene's germline CDR1 is SGHDT and CDR2 YYEEEE. V was trimmed by 4 bases and J by 13 bases, leaving 30 bases between them.

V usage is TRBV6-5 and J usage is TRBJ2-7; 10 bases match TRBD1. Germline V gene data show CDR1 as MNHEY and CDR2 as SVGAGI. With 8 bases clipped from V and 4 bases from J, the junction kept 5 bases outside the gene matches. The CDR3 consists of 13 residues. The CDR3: CASHRTGGYEQYF. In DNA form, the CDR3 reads TGTGCCAGCCATCGGACAGGGGGGTACGAGCAGTACTTC.

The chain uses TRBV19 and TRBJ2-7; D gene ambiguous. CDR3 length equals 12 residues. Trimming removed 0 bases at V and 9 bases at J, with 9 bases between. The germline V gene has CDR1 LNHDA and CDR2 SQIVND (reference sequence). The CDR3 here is CASSIDYWGQYF. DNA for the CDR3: TGTGCCAGTAGTATAGATTATTGGGGGCAGTACTTC.

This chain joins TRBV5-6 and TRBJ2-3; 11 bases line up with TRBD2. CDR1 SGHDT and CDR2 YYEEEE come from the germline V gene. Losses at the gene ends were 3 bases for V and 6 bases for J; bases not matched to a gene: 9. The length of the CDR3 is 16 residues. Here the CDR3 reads CASSYWTSGRKDTQYF. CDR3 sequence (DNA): TGTGCCAGCAGCTACTGGACTAGCGGGCGTAAGGATACGCAGTATTTT.

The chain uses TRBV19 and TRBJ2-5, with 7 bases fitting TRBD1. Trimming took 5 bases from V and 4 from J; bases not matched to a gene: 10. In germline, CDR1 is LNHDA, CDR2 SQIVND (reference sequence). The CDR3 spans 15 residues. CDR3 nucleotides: TGTGCCAGTAGTGCACCGGGCCCAGGGGGAGAGACCCAGTACTTC. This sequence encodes CASSAPGPGGETQYF.